This passage covers 21 T cell receptor beta chains from one sample sequenced in a study of OX40 agonist ivuxolimab in advanced cancers. Profiled with immunoSEQ multiplex PCR; TCRdb holds only in-frame clones, not every one. Here the sample spans about 50,000 clones, approximately 84% being singletons. The material sequenced was CD4+ or CD8+ T cells sorted from blood, taken in a trial of the OX40 agonist ivuxolimab. These receptors were collected from an adult with an advanced solid tumor such as melanoma, head and neck, liver or kidney cancer.

This chain joins TRBV15 and TRBJ2-3; TRBD1 matches 8 bases. V lost 5 bases and J lost 6; bases outside the gene matches: 10. Germline V lookup: CDR1 LNHNV, CDR2 YYDKDF (reference sequence). CDR3 size: 15 residues. Written as DNA, the CDR3 is TGTGCCACCAGCGCCAGGGACAGGCACTGGGATACGCAGTATTTT. It translates to CATSARDRHWDTQYF.

Here the CDR3 DNA reads TGTGCCAGTAGTGTTCCCAGGGGCAGGACGAACACCGGGGAGCTGTTTTTT. Amino acid sequence: CASSVPRGRTNTGELFF. This sequence joins TRBV19 and TRBJ2-2; TRBD1 might be the D (6 bases). The CDR3 runs 17 residues. Looked up from germline, CDR1 is LNHDA and CDR2 is SQIVND (reference sequence). V was cut by 5 bases and J by 0 bases, with 16 bases left in between.

The CDR3 sequence is CASTETGAQPQHF. DNA for the CDR3: TGTGCCAGCACCGAAACAGGGGCTCAGCCCCAGCATTTT. The rearrangement uses TRBV6-6 and TRBJ1-5; 7 bases are shared with TRBD1. The CDR3 consists of 13 residues. CDR1 and CDR2 from the germline V gene are MNHNY and SVGAGI (reference sequence). Germline trimming cut 7 bases from V and 6 bases from J; bases unmatched to any gene: 6.

This chain joins TRBV7-2 and TRBJ2-2, with D unresolved. CDR3 length: 14 amino acids. Germline lookup yields CDR1 SGHTA and CDR2 FQGNSA. Trimming stripped 6 bases from V and 5 bases from J, with 13 bases between. The CDR3 loop reads CASSQRDGTGELFF. The DNA for the CDR3 is TGTGCCAGCAGTCAAAGGGATGGTACCGGGGAGCTGTTTTTT.

This rearrangement joins TRBV19 to TRBJ1-1; D unclear. The germline CDR1 and CDR2 sequences are LNHDA and SQIVND (reference sequence). Trimming took off 0 bases at V and 3 bases at J, with 14 bases between the two ends. This CDR3 region has 16 residues. The CDR3 nucleotides are TGTGCCAGTAGTATAGATATCTCCCGCCGGGACACTGAAGCTTTCTTT. This encodes CASSIDISRRDTEAFF.

J is TRBJ1-2 and V is TRBV14, with 8 positions matching TRBD1. Germline V gene sequence: CDR1 SGHDN, CDR2 FVKESK. This CDR3 is 12 amino acids long. With 3 bases clipped from V and 8 bases from J, the junction kept 2 bases outside the gene matches. The CDR3 reads CASSQGTGGYTF. The CDR3 DNA sequence: TGTGCCAGCAGCCAGGGGACAGGCGGCTACACCTTC.

The V gene is TRBV27, the J gene TRBJ1-6; TRBD1 might be the D (6 bases). Between the trimmed V and J ends, which lost 5 bases and 0 bases, there was a span of 23 bases. The germline V gene has CDR1 MNHEY and CDR2 SMNVEV (reference sequence). The CDR3 runs to 20 residues. CDR3 in amino acids: CASSRKGDTTRSSYNSPLHF. The CDR3 DNA sequence: TGTGCCAGCAGTCGAAAGGGGGACACAACGAGGAGCTCCTATAATTCACCCCTCCACTTT.

The V gene is TRBV2, the J gene TRBJ1-1, with D uncertain. The CDR3 consists of 13 residues. The V gene lost 6 bases and the J gene lost 4 bases, with 12 bases spanning the gap. Germline CDR1 reads SNHLY; CDR2 reads FYNNEI. CDR3 DNA: TGTGCCAGCAGGAAATCCACGAGCACTGAAGCTTTCTTT. Protein: CASRKSTSTEAFF.

The CDR3 DNA follows: TGTGCCAGCAGCTTCTCCGGGACAGGGGGCTTGCATGGCTACACCTTC. This encodes CASSFSGTGGLHGYTF. The chain carries TRBV5-6 and TRBJ1-2, with 12 bases that match TRBD1. The CDR3 has 16 residues. Germline V CDR1 and CDR2: SGHDT, YYEEEE. After removal of 2 bases from V and 6 bases from J, the junction contained 8 bases not matched to a gene. The full variable domain, its missing parts supplied by reference TRBV5-6 and TRBJ1-2, is DAGVTQSPTHLIKTRGQQVTLRCSPKSGHDTVSWYQQALGQGPQFIFQYYEEEERQRGNFPDRFSGHQFPNYSSELNVNALLLGDSALYLCASSFSGTGGLHGYTFGSGTRLTVV.

The J gene is TRBJ2-7, the V gene TRBV13; 11 nucleotides agree with TRBD1. Germline trimming cut 5 bases from V and 3 bases from J; bases unmatched to any gene: 6. The CDR3 spans 15 residues. CDR1 is PRHDT, CDR2 FYEKMQ, per germline (reference sequence). The CDR3 DNA reads TGTGCCAGCAGCCCGGCCGGGACAGGGGGCTACGAGCAGTACTTC. Its translation: CASSPAGTGGYEQYF.

The J gene is TRBJ2-5, the V gene TRBV11-3; 13 bases are shared with TRBD2. Losses at the gene ends were 7 bases for V and 5 bases for J; bases not matched to a gene: 4. CDR1 SGHNT and CDR2 YENEEA come from the germline V gene. This CDR3 region has 14 residues. CDR3 nucleotides: TGTGCCAGCACCGAGGGACTAGCGGGGGAGACCCAGTACTTC. Translation gives CASTEGLAGETQYF.

This clone was counted between two and nine times. V is TRBV21-1 and J is TRBJ1-2; the D call TRBD1 from the table was never checked on the DNA. TRBV21-1 is termed a pseudogene. CDR3 length: 14 amino acids. The CDR3 sequence: CASSKGQGDYGYTF. DNA for the CDR3: TGTGCCAGCAGCAAGGGACAGGGGGACTATGGCTACACCTTC.

The chain is built from TRBV25-1 and TRBJ1-6; D call uncertain. Germline CDR1 MGHDK, CDR2 SYGVNS. This CDR3 region has 14 residues. Trimming shortened V by 1 base and J by 10 bases, and 11 bases separated the two germline ends. CDR3 bases: TGTGCCAGCAGTGAATCCCTTGCACGATCACCCCTCCACTTT. It yields the protein CASSESLARSPLHF. Full variable domain (remainder filled in from reference TRBV25-1 and TRBJ1-6): EADIYQTPRYLVIGTGKKITLECSQTMGHDKMYWYQQDPGMELHLIHYSYGVNSTEKGDLSSESTVSRIRTEHFPLTLESARPSHTSQYLCASSESLARSPLHFGNGTRLTVT.

This chain uses TRBV4-3 with TRBJ2-7; D may be TRBD2 (5 bases). This CDR3 region has 14 residues. Germline values: CDR1 LGHNA, CDR2 YSLEER. V lost 1 base to trimming and J lost 2 bases, with 9 bases between them. The CDR3 DNA reads TGCGCCAGCAGCCAAGCCCGGGGAACCTACGAGCAGTACTTC. This gives the protein CASSQARGTYEQYF.

The V and J genes are TRBV5-5 and TRBJ1-1; TRBD1 aligns across 7 bases. Germline-derived CDR1 and CDR2 are SGHKS and YYEKEE (reference sequence). The CDR3 is 14 amino acids. The trim removed 6 bases at V and 5 bases at J, leaving 10 bases unmatched. The CDR3 is CASTQTGVPTEAFF. The DNA for the CDR3 is TGTGCCAGCACCCAAACAGGGGTTCCAACTGAAGCTTTCTTT.

The chain combines TRBV6-6 with TRBJ2-1, with a weak D call TRBD1 (7 bases). The CDR3 is made up of 13 amino acids. With 2 bases removed from V and 8 bases from J, the gap between germline ends came to 10 bases. The germline V gene has CDR1 MNHNY and CDR2 SVGAGI (reference sequence). The CDR3 DNA is TGTGCCAGCAGTTACCCCAGGGGGGATGAGCAGTTCTTC. Translated: CASSYPRGDEQFF.

This sequence joins TRBV27 and TRBJ1-2; 8 positions agree with TRBD1. J lost 4 bases, V lost 5 bases, and 6 bases had no gene match. The CDR3 consists of 14 residues. From germline, CDR1 is MNHEY and CDR2 SMNVEV (reference sequence). The CDR3 DNA reads as TGTGCCAGCAGTCTGACAGGGGCTTCCTATGGCTACACCTTC. This codes for CASSLTGASYGYTF.

The chain uses TRBV6-6 and TRBJ1-4; possibly TRBD1 for D (5 bases). Looked up from germline, CDR1 is MNHNY and CDR2 is SVGAGI (reference sequence). CDR3 length: 14 amino acids. V was cut by 5 bases and J by 5 bases, with 12 bases left in between. CDR3 sequence reads: CASSPRADNEKLFF. DNA of the CDR3: TGTGCCAGCAGTCCCAGGGCAGACAATGAAAAACTGTTTTTT.

This chain uses TRBV15 with TRBJ1-1; a weak D match, TRBD1 (5 bases). The CDR3 is made up of 15 amino acids. From germline, CDR1 is LNHNV and CDR2 YYDKDF (reference sequence). The germline V and J ends were trimmed by 4 bases and 2 bases, with 14 bases remaining between them. The CDR3 DNA is TGTGCCACCAGCACCGGGGGGGGTCTTAACACTGAAGCTTTCTTT. Residues: CATSTGGGLNTEAFF. Drawing the rest from reference TRBV15 and TRBJ1-1, the complete variable domain is DAMVIQNPRYQVTQFGKPVTLSCSQTLNHNVMYWYQQKSSQAPKLLFHYYDKDFNNEADTPDNFQSRRPNTSFCFLDIRSPGLGDTAMYLCATSTGGGLNTEAFFGQGTRLTVV.

CDR3 DNA: TGTGCTAGTGGTTTGGATGAGACAGTACTCTCTGGAAACACCATATATTTT. Amino acid sequence: CASGLDETVLSGNTIYF. V usage is TRBV12-5 and J usage is TRBJ1-3, with a possible D match to TRBD1 (5 bases). The CDR3 is made up of 17 amino acids. Trimming stripped 1 base from V and 0 bases from J, with 13 bases between. Germline loops: CDR1 LGHNT, CDR2 FRNRAP. Variable domain in full (rest from reference TRBV12-5 and TRBJ1-3): DARVTQTPRHKVTEMGQEVTMRCQPILGHNTVFWYRQTMMQGLELLAYFRNRAPLDDSGMPKDRFSAEMPDATLATLKIQPSEPRDSAVYFCASGLDETVLSGNTIYFGEGSWLTVV.

The J gene is TRBJ2-2, the V gene TRBV5-1; possibly TRBD2 for D (6 bases). V lost 5 bases to trimming and J lost 8 bases, with 19 bases between them. The CDR3 is 15 amino acids. Germline-derived CDR1 and CDR2 are SGHRS and YFSETQ. CDR3 bases: TGCGCCAGCAGGACTAACTTTGGAGGGGCGGGGGAGCTGTTTTTT. This translates into CASRTNFGGAGELFF. Full variable domain (remainder filled in from reference TRBV5-1 and TRBJ2-2): KAGVTQTPRYLIKTRGQQVTLSCSPISGHRSVSWYQQTPGQGLQFLFEYFSETQRNKGNFPGRFSGRQFSNSRSEMNVSTLELGDSALYLCASRTNFGGAGELFFGEGSRLTVL.